One and the same sample provided the 16 T cell receptor beta chains below, sequenced in a study of identical twins (dated by TCRdb to about 2016). The method was 5' RACE. The run used an Illumina HiSeq 2000. TCRdb reprocessed the public reads (quality trimming at Q25 with fastp, clone calling with MiXCR) and kept in-frame beta chains. CDR3 protein sequences are deduplicated, and each keeps its most common genes and DNA. The sample table lists about 720,000 distinct CDR3 sequences, more than 6.5% of them with a count of one. Roughly 0.9% of the sample is held by the ten biggest clonotypes. The sample also formed part of further work on yellow fever vaccine responses in identical twins.

The sample taken for sequencing was PBMCs. The receptors come from a woman in her late teens or twenties in good health.

This clonotype came up a few times. The gene calls are TRBV20-1 and TRBJ1-2; D is undetermined. Germline V gene data show CDR1 as DFQATT and CDR2 as SNEGSKA (reference sequence). The CDR3 has 12 amino acids. V was trimmed by 3 bases and J by 1 base, leaving 6 bases between them. CDR3 sequence reads: CSASTINYGYTF. In nucleotides, the CDR3 is TGCAGTGCTAGCACGATTAACTATGGCTACACCTTC.

The chain links TRBV24-1 to TRBJ2-1, with D perhaps being TRBD1 or TRBD2 (5 bases each). V was trimmed by 6 bases and J by 3 bases, leaving 11 bases between them. Germline-derived CDR1 and CDR2 are KGHDR and SFDVKD. The CDR3 loop spans 14 amino acids. Here the CDR3 reads CATSSGQDYNEQFF. CDR3 nucleotide sequence: TGTGCCACCAGTTCGGGGCAGGACTACAATGAGCAGTTCTTC.

This clonotype has at least ten counts. This chain connects TRBV12-3 or TRBV12-4 to TRBJ1-5; tentative D call: TRBD1 (6 bases). The V gene lost 5 bases and the J gene lost 7 bases, with 15 bases spanning the gap. This CDR3 is built from 14 residues. The CDR3 DNA reads as TGTGCCAGCAGTATTACAGGGAGGAACCAGCCCCAGCATTTT. It translates to CASSITGRNQPQHF.

This clonotype was detected ten times or more. The chain recombines TRBV12-3 or TRBV12-4 with TRBJ2-1; 8 nucleotides align to TRBD2. The V segment lost 6 bases and the J segment 5 bases; nucleotides outside the gene matches: 9. The CDR3 loop spans 15 amino acids. DNA of the CDR3: TGTGCCAGCAGCCCGCGGGGGGACACAAACAATGAGCAGTTCTTC. Translating gives CASSPRGDTNNEQFF.

The chain recombines TRBV29-1 with TRBJ2-2; 8 bases are shared with TRBD1. The CDR3 spans 17 residues. Germline V CDR1 and CDR2: SQVTM, ANQGSEA. V gave up 8 bases and J gave up 6 bases; unmatched junction bases: 20. The CDR3 sequence: CSSRDSGQVRFAGELFF. Here the CDR3 DNA reads TGCAGCTCTAGAGATTCGGGACAGGTTAGGTTTGCCGGGGAGCTGTTTTTT.

The rearrangement links TRBV6-1 to TRBJ2-7, with no clear D. Germline loops: CDR1 MNHNS, CDR2 SASEGT. V was trimmed by 8 bases and J by 3 bases, leaving 17 bases between them. The CDR3 runs to 14 residues. The CDR3 loop reads CASGRTVSFYEQYF. Here the CDR3 DNA reads TGTGCCAGCGGGCGGACGGTTTCTTTCTACGAGCAGTACTTC.

This chain links TRBV7-2 with TRBJ2-1; TRBD1 or TRBD2 may be the D gene (5 bases each). The CDR3 extends over 16 amino acids. In germline, CDR1 is SGHTA, CDR2 FQGNSA. V lost 3 bases to trimming and J lost 5 bases, with 17 bases between them. The DNA for the CDR3 is TGTGCCAGCAGCTTCACACCGGGACCTCTTAACAATGAGCAGTTCTTC. This encodes CASSFTPGPLNNEQFF.

This clonotype showed up many times. CDR3 loop: CAITTGLADYNEQFF. The CDR3 DNA reads as TGTGCCATCACAACGGGACTAGCGGATTACAATGAGCAGTTCTTC. V is TRBV10-3 and J is TRBJ2-1; 11 bases line up with TRBD2. V lost 7 bases and J lost 4; bases outside the gene matches: 6. The CDR3 sequence is 15 residues long. Germline V lookup: CDR1 ENHRY, CDR2 SYGVKD.

The chain combines TRBV24-1 with TRBJ2-7, with a tentative D call TRBD2 (5 bases). This CDR3 contains 12 residues. CDR1 and CDR2 (germline): KGHDR, SFDVKD. Trimming stripped 4 bases from V and 3 bases from J, with 6 bases between. The CDR3 loop is CATSEGSYEQYF. The CDR3 DNA follows: TGTGCCACCAGTGAAGGGAGCTACGAGCAGTACTTC.

This clonotype has at least ten counts. CDR3 residues: CASSQDRGQRDTQYF. DNA for the CDR3: TGTGCCAGCAGCCAAGACAGGGGGCAGAGAGATACGCAGTATTTT. The chain carries TRBV12-3 or TRBV12-4 and TRBJ2-3; 10 bases map to TRBD1. Trimming took 6 bases from V and 5 from J; bases not matched to a gene: 8. CDR3 size: 15 residues.

This clonotype has only a few counts. The chain combines TRBV29-1 with TRBJ2-7, with 7 bases matching TRBD2. The trim removed 7 bases at V and 2 bases at J, leaving 8 bases unmatched. The CDR3 contains 13 residues. The germline CDR1 and CDR2 sequences are SQVTM and ANQGSEA. CDR3 protein: CSEVKGTTYEQYF. For the CDR3, the DNA is TGCAGCGAGGTCAAAGGGACTACCTACGAGCAGTACTTC.

This chain connects TRBV5-1 to TRBJ2-7, with 8 bases lining up with TRBD1. The CDR3 loop spans 14 amino acids. V was pared by 4 bases and J by 2 bases, with 5 bases of the junction left unmatched. The germline V gene has CDR1 SGHRS and CDR2 YFSETQ. The CDR3 nucleotides read TGCGCCAGCAGCGTAAACAGGGGGGCCTACGAGCAGTACTTC. The encoded protein is CASSVNRGAYEQYF.

This clonotype was found a few times. V is TRBV12-3 or TRBV12-4 and J is TRBJ1-1; D uncertain. Trimming removed 4 bases from V and 6 bases from J, with 12 bases in between. This CDR3 region has 13 residues. The CDR3 region is CASSSGNRAEAFF. In DNA form, the CDR3 reads TGTGCCAGCAGTTCCGGGAATAGGGCTGAAGCTTTCTTT.

The chain combines TRBV7-2 with TRBJ2-1; D remains ambiguous. The germline V and J ends were trimmed by 2 bases and 13 bases, with 12 bases remaining between them. Germline-derived CDR1 and CDR2 are SGHTA and FQGNSA. The CDR3 consists of 12 residues. CDR3 in DNA: TGTGCCAGCAGCTTAACACCCTCTTCCCAGTTCTTC. Translated: CASSLTPSSQFF.

The chain links TRBV10-3 to TRBJ2-1, with 13 positions matching TRBD2. The length of the CDR3 is 17 residues. V lost 8 bases and J lost 6; bases outside the gene matches: 13. CDR1 and CDR2 from the germline V gene are ENHRY and SYGVKD. As DNA, the CDR3 is TGTGCCATCGGAACTAGCGGGGGGGCCGTGGTATTCAATGAGCAGTTCTTC. This codes for CAIGTSGGAVVFNEQFF.

This clonotype was seen many times. The DNA for the CDR3 is TGCAGTGCTAGACTGGAGAACACAGATACGCAGTATTTT. It yields the protein CSARLENTDTQYF. The gene calls are TRBV20-1 and TRBJ2-3; the D is unclear. The CDR3 is made up of 13 amino acids. V lost 2 bases, J lost 2 bases, and 8 bases lay in between. Germline values: CDR1 DFQATT, CDR2 SNEGSKA (reference sequence).